This TCR beta chain was identified in a study of blood T cells in healthy people across ages. For this clonotype: The antigen is unknown.

The germline gives CDR1 KGHSH, CDR2 LQKENI. The CDR3 consists of 13 residues. It was with a sample-barcoded 5' primer and a J-beta primer mix that a second PCR of roughly 7 to 12 cycles was run. Each cDNA was tagged by a template-switch adaptor containing 12 random nucleotides. TCRdb reprocessed the 5' RACE reads via MiXCR and lists one record per CDR3 protein. This repertoire shows 660,000 or so distinct CDR3 sequences, roughly three fifths found once; its top ten account for approximately 37%. Points from the study as a whole: Lack of knowledge of donor CMV status possibly confounded expanded clonotype changes.

Isolated per sample were at least 6.5 million PBMCs. The V and J genes are TRBV18 and TRBJ2-7; 7 nucleotides agree with TRBD1. Judging by the DNA end, TRBJ2-5 fits better; the J call may be wrong. This receptor was obtained from a man in his sixties in good health. The specimen sequenced was blood. Here the CDR3 reads CASSPDRDGTQYF. The CDR3 bases are TGTGCCAGCTCACCAGACAGGGATGGGACCCAGTACTTC.